Listed below are T cell receptor beta chains from one sample, sequenced in a study of patients and donors after allogeneic stem cell transplantation. TCRdb recomputed calls from the RT-PCR reads with MiXCR, one row per CDR3 protein. In the table there are some 960,000 distinct CDR3 sequences, more than 15% of which are singletons. Sequencing was done on a sample of blood, either unsorted or a sorted T cell fraction (not recorded which). These receptors all stem from a human donor who was either an allogeneic HSCT recipient or a stem cell or donor lymphocyte infusion donor (not recorded which). It is not recorded whose cells these are; they may come from a transplant donor. Each CDR3 is given without its conserved first and last residue. Each record gives: J gene, V gene, CDR3 protein.

>TRBJ2-7|TRBV5-1
ASSLVWDRANEQY
>TRBJ2-7|TRBV18
ASRRGGPYEQY
>TRBJ1-4|TRBV20-1
SAPRFGAGSEKLF
>TRBJ2-7|TRBV4-1
ASSQDISGRFYEQY
>TRBJ2-2|TRBV24-1
ATSDFGSSPTNTGELF
>TRBJ2-3|TRBV24-1
ATSLQGITQY
>TRBJ1-2|TRBV20-1
SATVLEGYT
>TRBJ2-2|TRBV7-3
ASTLRGTGGGTGELF
>TRBJ2-1|TRBV25-1
ASSDLARGVEQF
>TRBJ2-7|TRBV5-6
ASSILTYEQY
>TRBJ1-6|TRBV7-9
ASSLVSTGGQNSPLH
>TRBJ2-7|TRBV10-3
AISGLPGGQAGYEQY
>TRBJ1-5|TRBV20-1
SGGGQGVFNQPQH
>TRBJ1-2|TRBV29-1
SVVDRAHGYT
>TRBJ2-5|TRBV7-6
ASSLAHETQY
>TRBJ1-5|TRBV4-2
ASSQLDGTGIQPQH
>TRBJ2-7|TRBV11-2
ASSSPGTTDPSYEQY
>TRBJ1-2|TRBV6-2/TRBV6-3
ASTRTANYGYT
>TRBJ2-3|TRBV12-3/TRBV12-4
ASSAGLAGVLDTQY
>TRBJ2-1|TRBV7-9
ASSQTRGRNEQF
>TRBJ2-2|TRBV19
ASSVAENTGELF
>TRBJ2-1|TRBV20-1
SARAAGSYGEQF
>TRBJ1-1|TRBV14
ASSAGGFTEAF
>TRBJ2-2|TRBV4-1
ASSQETGAANTGELF
>TRBJ1-3|TRBV4-1
ASSQAGAFGNTIY
>TRBJ2-3|TRBV29-1
SVEPSGGGTDTQY
>TRBJ2-5|TRBV2
ASFRTGRKKTQY
>TRBJ2-1|TRBV18
ASSPPGLAGDNEQF
>TRBJ1-3|TRBV4-1
ASSQVPSFSGNTIY
>TRBJ2-1|TRBV20-1
SASTLAGGPYNEQF
>TRBJ1-2|TRBV20-1
SARDQALGHYGYT